Listed below are T cell receptor beta chains from one sample, sequenced in a study of T-cell memory formation after mild COVID-19. TCRdb fed the 5' RACE reads into MiXCR, producing one record per CDR3 protein. The sample has 450,000 to 700,000 distinct CDR3 sequences; approximately 18% are singletons. The sample was PBMCs or a T cell subset sorted from them (not recorded which). The source is an adult woman who had mild COVID-19 (a few samples of this study predate the infection). Cell type and time point are not known. Each CDR3 is given with its conserved first and last residue. Each record gives: J gene, D gene, clone size, V gene, CDR3 DNA, CDR3 protein. A D gene is named only where the DNA matches it firmly. Not every row has a clone size; where given, it reads once, few, many or a size class.

TRBJ2-4,TRBD2,few,TRBV7-2,TGTGCCAGCAGCTTAGGAACGGGGGGATCAGACATTCAGTACTTC,CASSLGTGGSDIQYF
TRBJ2-2,NA,NA,TRBV7-9,TGTGCCAGCAAGGGCGGCGGTACTACCGGGGAGCTGTTTTTT,CASKGGGTTGELFF
TRBJ2-5,NA,few,TRBV9,TGTGCCAGCAGCCCCCTCCCCGGTGAGACCCAGTACTTC,CASSPLPGETQYF
TRBJ1-1,TRBD1,few,TRBV7-9,TGTGCCATCAGAGCCGGGACAGGGGGCGCAGACACTGAAGCTTTCTTT,CAIRAGTGGADTEAFF
TRBJ2-7,TRBD1,many,TRBV7-8,TGTGCCAGCAGCCTCAGGGACAGAGCCTACGAGCAGTACTTC,CASSLRDRAYEQYF
TRBJ1-1,TRBD1,few,TRBV15,TGTGCCACCAGCACTGCAGGACAGGGAAACACTGAAGCTTTCTTT,CATSTAGQGNTEAFF
TRBJ2-7,TRBD2,few,TRBV29-1,TGCAGCGTTGAAAGGCCCTTAGGCACACTAGCGGGCTCCTACGAGCAGTACTTC,CSVERPLGTLAGSYEQYF
TRBJ2-3,NA,few,TRBV7-3,TGTGCCAGCAGCTTGACTAGATCTAGCACAGATACGCAGTATTTT,CASSLTRSSTDTQYF
TRBJ2-5,TRBD2,NA,TRBV20-1,TGCAGTGCTAGCATTAGCGGGGGCGAGACCCAGTACTTC,CSASISGGETQYF
TRBJ1-5,NA,few,TRBV20-1,TGCAGTGCTAGTTCGGGGGACCCCTCCTCCAATCAGCCCCAGCATTTT,CSASSGDPSSNQPQHF
TRBJ1-2,NA,NA,TRBV4-3,TGCGCCAGCAGCCAAGAGGTGGCAGCTAACTATGGCTACACCTTC,CASSQEVAANYGYTF
TRBJ2-3,NA,few,TRBV6-6,TGTGCCAGCAGCCTCGCTGGGACGGGAGCCACAGATACGCAGTATTTT,CASSLAGTGATDTQYF
TRBJ1-5,NA,few,TRBV7-2,TGTGCCAGCAGCTCGACAGTTAGCAATCAGCCCCAGCATTTT,CASSSTVSNQPQHF
TRBJ2-7,TRBD1,many,TRBV5-6,TGTGCCAGCACGGACAGGGTTTCCTACGAGCAGTACTTC,CASTDRVSYEQYF
TRBJ1-6,NA,few,TRBV2,TGTGCCAGCAGTCTCGGTGGGGGCGGGAGCTCCTATAATTCACCCCTCCACTTT,CASSLGGGGSSYNSPLHF
TRBJ2-1,TRBD2,few,TRBV7-2,TGTGCCAGCAGCTTAGCCCCCTTGCCTGGACTAGCGGGGTACAATGAGCAGTTCTTC,CASSLAPLPGLAGYNEQFF
TRBJ1-2,NA,NA,TRBV11-2,TGTGCCAGCCAAGGGCGGGGAGGTCAAAACTATGGCTACACCTTC,CASQGRGGQNYGYTF
TRBJ2-7,NA,few,TRBV18,TGTGCCAGCTCACCGACAGGAATCTCCTCCTACGAGCAGTACTTC,CASSPTGISSYEQYF
TRBJ2-3,TRBD2,NA,TRBV20-1,TGCAGTGCTAGATATTCAGCGGGGGTAGATACGCAGTATTTT,CSARYSAGVDTQYF
TRBJ2-1,TRBD2,many,TRBV12-3/TRBV12-4,TGTGCCAGCAGGGCTAGCGGGGGGAACAATGAGCAGTTCTTC,CASRASGGNNEQFF
TRBJ2-1,TRBD1,few,TRBV12-3/TRBV12-4,TGTGCCAGCACCACTGGGACAGGCGGGAATGAGCAGTTCTTC,CASTTGTGGNEQFF
TRBJ1-2,TRBD1,few,TRBV7-8,TGTGCCAGCAGCTTAGGGACAGGTCTAAATTATGGCTACACCTTC,CASSLGTGLNYGYTF
TRBJ2-1,TRBD2,few,TRBV5-6,TGTGCCAGCAGCTTCCCTAGCGGGGGCACTGAGCAGTTCTTC,CASSFPSGGTEQFF
TRBJ2-7,NA,NA,TRBV9,TGTGCCAGCAGCGCCTCACCAGGTAACACCTACGAGCAGTACTTC,CASSASPGNTYEQYF
TRBJ2-5,TRBD1,NA,TRBV5-1,TGCGCCAGCAGCTTGTTGACAGGGTCAGAGACCCAGTACTTC,CASSLLTGSETQYF
TRBJ1-2,TRBD1,NA,TRBV12-3/TRBV12-4,TGTGCCAGCAGGTCGACAGGGGAAGGAGGCTACACCTTC,CASRSTGEGGYTF
TRBJ1-5,NA,once,TRBV7-9,TGTGCCAGCAGCTTAGGCAGGGAGAAGTTTAGCAATCAGCCCCAGCATTTT,CASSLGREKFSNQPQHF
TRBJ2-7,NA,many,TRBV6-1,TGTGCCAGCAGTGATTCGGCAGGGAGCTCCTACGAGCAGTACTTC,CASSDSAGSSYEQYF
TRBJ2-1,TRBD1,NA,TRBV4-3,TGCGCCAGCAGCGACGCCGGGACAGGTGCCTACAATGAGCAGTTCTTC,CASSDAGTGAYNEQFF
TRBJ1-4,NA,NA,TRBV7-2,TGTGCCAGCAGCCTTCGATTTGCAGGGACCGAAAAACTGTTTTTT,CASSLRFAGTEKLFF
TRBJ2-7,NA,many,TRBV7-2,TGTGCCAGCAGCTCAGATATTCGGGAGCAGTACTTC,CASSSDIREQYF
TRBJ1-3,NA,few,TRBV12-3/TRBV12-4,TGTGCCAGCAGTTTAGAGGGAGGAGGAAACACCATATATTTT,CASSLEGGGNTIYF
TRBJ2-4,NA,few,TRBV7-9,TGTGCCAGCAGCTGGGAACTCACGCGACCTCCTTTACTGATCTTC,CASSWELTRPPLLIF
TRBJ2-3,NA,NA,TRBV5-6,TGTGCCAGCAGAAAGGGAGCAGATACGCAGTATTTT,CASRKGADTQYF
TRBJ2-7,NA,NA,TRBV6-2/TRBV6-3,TGTGCCAGCAGTTACGACCCGGGACACTCCTACGAGCAGTACTTC,CASSYDPGHSYEQYF
TRBJ2-5,TRBD2,NA,TRBV7-6,TGTGCCAGCAGCTTAGCCCGTTTACCGGGACTAGCGGAAGAGACCCAGTACTTC,CASSLARLPGLAEETQYF
TRBJ1-1,TRBD1,NA,TRBV4-1,TGCGCCAGCAGCCAACCGCCCGGGACAGCGATGAACACTGAAGCTTTCTTT,CASSQPPGTAMNTEAFF
TRBJ2-7,NA,NA,TRBV20-1,TGCAGTGCTAGACCTTACAGCTCCTACGAGCAGTACTTC,CSARPYSSYEQYF
TRBJ2-7,NA,few,TRBV3-1,TGTGCCAGCAGCGAAGATTGGCGGGGCCCTTTTAAACAGTACTTC,CASSEDWRGPFKQYF
TRBJ1-1,TRBD1,NA,TRBV3-1,TGTGCCAGCAGCCCCTTCAGGGGGGGATTCACTGAAGCTTTCTTT,CASSPFRGGFTEAFF
TRBJ2-7,NA,few,TRBV6-1,TGTGCCAGCAGTTCCCTAGCGTGGGGACAGACCTACGAGCAGTACTTC,CASSSLAWGQTYEQYF
TRBJ1-4,NA,few,TRBV19,TGTGCCAGTATAAGCGGGACATCTGGTAATGAAAAACTGTTTTTT,CASISGTSGNEKLFF
TRBJ2-5,TRBD2,many,TRBV7-6,TGTGCCAGCAGCCCTACCGGGGGGGCAGAGACCCAGTACTTC,CASSPTGGAETQYF
TRBJ2-3,TRBD1,few,TRBV7-2,TGTGCCAGCAGTTATTGGGGACAGAGAGCGGATACGCAGTATTTT,CASSYWGQRADTQYF
TRBJ2-5,NA,NA,TRBV18,TGTGCCAGCTCAACCGACACGATCAACCAAGAGACCCAGTACTTC,CASSTDTINQETQYF
TRBJ1-2,NA,NA,TRBV18,TGTGCCAGCTCAGTAACAGCGACCTATGGCTACACCTTC,CASSVTATYGYTF
TRBJ2-1,NA,few,TRBV29-1,TGCAGCGTTGAAGTTGTAGGGCTAAATGAGCAGTTCTTC,CSVEVVGLNEQFF
TRBJ1-2,NA,NA,TRBV4-3,TGCGCCAGCAGCCAAGAGGGTATTGGCTACACCTTC,CASSQEGIGYTF
TRBJ2-2,NA,NA,TRBV29-1,TGCAGCGGTATGCCAGGGGATACCGGGGAGCTGTTTTTT,CSGMPGDTGELFF
TRBJ2-3,NA,NA,TRBV5-4,TGTGCCAGCAGCTCGACGGGTGATTCTGCAGATACGCAGTATTTT,CASSSTGDSADTQYF
TRBJ2-7,NA,few,TRBV4-1,TGCGCCAGCAGCCAAGACCTTGGCGGAACCTACGAGCAGTACTTC,CASSQDLGGTYEQYF
TRBJ2-7,TRBD1,few,TRBV5-6,TGTGCCAGCAGCTTTTCCAGGACAGGGGGCTCCTACGAGCAGTACTTC,CASSFSRTGGSYEQYF
TRBJ1-5,NA,NA,TRBV12-3/TRBV12-4,TGTGCCAGCAGCCCGGGGGGAGGGCGCCATTGGTCTCAGCCCCAGCATTTT,CASSPGGGRHWSQPQHF
TRBJ2-1,NA,NA,TRBV28,TGTGCCAGCAGCCAGATTACAGGGACGGACCAGGGTGAGCAGTTCTTC,CASSQITGTDQGEQFF
TRBJ2-5,TRBD2,few,TRBV28,TGTGCCAGCAGTGGGACTAGCGGGAGCGGAATGTTTTGGACCCAGTACTTC,CASSGTSGSGMFWTQYF
TRBJ2-7,TRBD2,few,TRBV7-9,TGTGCCAGCAGCTTATTAGCGGGGGGCCGGGACGAGCAGTACTTC,CASSLLAGGRDEQYF
TRBJ2-7,NA,NA,TRBV12-3/TRBV12-4,TGTGCCAGCAGTCCTCGGGGCCTGGGAACCTACGAGCAGTACTTC,CASSPRGLGTYEQYF
TRBJ2-5,NA,few,TRBV7-8,TGTGCCAGCAGCTTAGGGGCGGGACCGTTCCAAGAGACCCAGTACTTC,CASSLGAGPFQETQYF
TRBJ2-7,NA,few,TRBV12-3/TRBV12-4,TGTGCCAGCAGTTTAGGTCAGGACTACTACGAGCAGTACTTC,CASSLGQDYYEQYF